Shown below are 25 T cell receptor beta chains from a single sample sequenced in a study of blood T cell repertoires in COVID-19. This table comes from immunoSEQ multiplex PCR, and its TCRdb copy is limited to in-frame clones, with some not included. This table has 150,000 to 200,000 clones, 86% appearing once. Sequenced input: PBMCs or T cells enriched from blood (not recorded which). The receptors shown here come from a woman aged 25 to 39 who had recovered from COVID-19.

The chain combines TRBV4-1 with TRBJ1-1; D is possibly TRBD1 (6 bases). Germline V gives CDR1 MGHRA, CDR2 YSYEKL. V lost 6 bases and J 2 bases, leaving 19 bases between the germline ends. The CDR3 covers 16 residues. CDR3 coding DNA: TGCGCCAGCAGGAAGAGAGGGCAGGGGATAAACACTGAAGCTTTCTTT. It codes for CASRKRGQGINTEAFF.

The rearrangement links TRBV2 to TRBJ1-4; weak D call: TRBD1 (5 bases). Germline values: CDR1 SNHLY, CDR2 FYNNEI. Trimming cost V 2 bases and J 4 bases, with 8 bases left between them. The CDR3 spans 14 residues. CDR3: CASSEHRNNEKLFF. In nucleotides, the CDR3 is TGTGCCAGCAGTGAACACAGGAATAATGAAAAACTGTTTTTT.

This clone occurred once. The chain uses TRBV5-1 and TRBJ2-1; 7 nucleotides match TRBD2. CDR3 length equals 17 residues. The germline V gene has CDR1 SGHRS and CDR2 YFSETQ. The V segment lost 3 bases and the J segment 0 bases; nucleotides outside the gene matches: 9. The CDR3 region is CASSYGGSGASYNEQFF. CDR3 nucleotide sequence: TGCGCCAGCAGCTATGGAGGAAGCGGGGCCTCCTACAATGAGCAGTTCTTC.

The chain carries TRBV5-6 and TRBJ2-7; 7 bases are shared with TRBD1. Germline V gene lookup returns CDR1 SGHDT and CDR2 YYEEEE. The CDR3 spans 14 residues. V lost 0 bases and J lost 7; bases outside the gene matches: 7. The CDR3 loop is CASSLEDRVGEQYF. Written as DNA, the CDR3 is TGTGCCAGCAGCTTGGAAGACAGGGTGGGTGAGCAGTACTTC. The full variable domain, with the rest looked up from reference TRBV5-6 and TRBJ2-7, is DAGVTQSPTHLIKTRGQQVTLRCSPKSGHDTVSWYQQALGQGPQFIFQYYEEEERQRGNFPDRFSGHQFPNYSSELNVNALLLGDSALYLCASSLEDRVGEQYFGPGTRLTVT.

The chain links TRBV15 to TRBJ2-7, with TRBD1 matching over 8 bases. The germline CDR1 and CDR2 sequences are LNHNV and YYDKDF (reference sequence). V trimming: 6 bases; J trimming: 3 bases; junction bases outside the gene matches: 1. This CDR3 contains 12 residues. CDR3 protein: CATRQGGYEQYF. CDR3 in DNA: TGTGCCACCAGACAGGGGGGCTACGAGCAGTACTTC.

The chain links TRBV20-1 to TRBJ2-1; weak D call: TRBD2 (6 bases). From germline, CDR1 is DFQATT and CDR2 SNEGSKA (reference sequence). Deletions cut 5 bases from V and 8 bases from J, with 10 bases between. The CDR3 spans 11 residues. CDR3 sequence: CSAGDLYEQFF. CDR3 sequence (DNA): TGCAGTGCTGGGGACTTGTATGAGCAGTTCTTC.

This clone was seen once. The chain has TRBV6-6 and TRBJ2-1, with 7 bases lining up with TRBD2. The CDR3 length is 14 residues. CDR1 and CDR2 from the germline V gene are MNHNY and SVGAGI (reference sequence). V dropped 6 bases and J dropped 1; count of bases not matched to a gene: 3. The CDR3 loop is CASSSGNSYNEQFF. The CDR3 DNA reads TGTGCCAGCAGCAGCGGGAATTCCTACAATGAGCAGTTCTTC.

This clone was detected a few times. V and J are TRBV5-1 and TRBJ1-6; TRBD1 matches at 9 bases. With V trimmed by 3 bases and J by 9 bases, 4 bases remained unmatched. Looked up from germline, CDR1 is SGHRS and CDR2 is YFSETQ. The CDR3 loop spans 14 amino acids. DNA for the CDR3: TGCGCCAGCAGCTCGGGACAGGGCCTTTCACCCCTCCACTTT. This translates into CASSSGQGLSPLHF.

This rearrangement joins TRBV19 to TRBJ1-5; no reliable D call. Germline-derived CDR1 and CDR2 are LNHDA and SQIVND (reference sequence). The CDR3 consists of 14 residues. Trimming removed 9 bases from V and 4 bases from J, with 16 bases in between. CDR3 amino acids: CARTPKVQNQPQHF. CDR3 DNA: TGTGCCAGGACGCCAAAGGTACAGAATCAGCCCCAGCATTTT.

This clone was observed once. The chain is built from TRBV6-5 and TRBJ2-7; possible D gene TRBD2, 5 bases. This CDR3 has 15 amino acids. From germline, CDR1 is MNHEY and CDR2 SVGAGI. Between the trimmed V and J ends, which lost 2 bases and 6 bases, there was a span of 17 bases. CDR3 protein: CASSYRVGGVGEQYF. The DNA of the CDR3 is TGTGCCAGCAGTTACAGAGTAGGAGGAGTGGGCGAGCAGTACTTC.

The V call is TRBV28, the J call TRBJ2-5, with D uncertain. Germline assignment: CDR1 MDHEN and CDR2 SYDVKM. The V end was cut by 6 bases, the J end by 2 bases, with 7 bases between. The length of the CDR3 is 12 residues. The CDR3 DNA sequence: TGTGCCAGCAGGCCGGGTCAAGAGACCCAGTACTTC. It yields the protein CASRPGQETQYF.

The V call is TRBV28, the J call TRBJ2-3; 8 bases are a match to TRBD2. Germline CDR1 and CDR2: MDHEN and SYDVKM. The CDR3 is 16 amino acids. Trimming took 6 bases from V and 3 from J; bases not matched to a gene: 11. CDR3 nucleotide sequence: TGTGCCAGCAGCGTCGGGGGGGAGGGCCTGACAGATACGCAGTATTTT. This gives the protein CASSVGGEGLTDTQYF.

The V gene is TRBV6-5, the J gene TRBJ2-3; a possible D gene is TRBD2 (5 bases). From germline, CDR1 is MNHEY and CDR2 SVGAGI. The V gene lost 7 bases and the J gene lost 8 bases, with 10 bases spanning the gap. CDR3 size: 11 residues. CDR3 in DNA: TGTGCCAGCACCCGGGAAGGTACGCAGTATTTT. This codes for CASTREGTQYF.

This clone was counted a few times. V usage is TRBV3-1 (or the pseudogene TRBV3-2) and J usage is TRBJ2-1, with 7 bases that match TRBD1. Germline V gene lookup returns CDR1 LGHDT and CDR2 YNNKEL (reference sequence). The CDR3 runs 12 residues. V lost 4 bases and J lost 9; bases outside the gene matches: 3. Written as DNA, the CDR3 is TGTGCCAGCAGCCCGACAGGGCTTGAGCAGTTCTTC. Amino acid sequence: CASSPTGLEQFF.

The CDR3 region is CASRIQAVGTYEQYF. Written as DNA, the CDR3 is TGTGCCAGTAGGATACAGGCGGTCGGGACCTACGAGCAGTACTTC. The V call is TRBV19, the J call TRBJ2-7; D is tentatively TRBD1 or TRBD2 (5 bases each). V was clipped by 6 bases and J by 2 bases, with 17 bases between them. Germline CDR1 is LNHDA and CDR2 is SQIVND (reference sequence). CDR3 size: 15 residues.

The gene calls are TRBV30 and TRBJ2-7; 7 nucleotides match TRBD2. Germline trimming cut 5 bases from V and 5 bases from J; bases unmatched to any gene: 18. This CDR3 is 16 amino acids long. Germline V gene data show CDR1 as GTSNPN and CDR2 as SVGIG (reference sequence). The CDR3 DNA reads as TGTGCCTGGGAGACCGCCGGGACTACCTCTGAGGACGAGCAGTACTTC. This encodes CAWETAGTTSEDEQYF.

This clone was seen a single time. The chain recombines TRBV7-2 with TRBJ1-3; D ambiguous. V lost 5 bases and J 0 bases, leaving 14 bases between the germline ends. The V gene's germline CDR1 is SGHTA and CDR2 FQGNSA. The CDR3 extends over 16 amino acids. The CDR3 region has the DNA TGTGCCAGCAGCCCTCCAGGACTGAACTCTGGAAACACCATATATTTT. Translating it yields CASSPPGLNSGNTIYF.

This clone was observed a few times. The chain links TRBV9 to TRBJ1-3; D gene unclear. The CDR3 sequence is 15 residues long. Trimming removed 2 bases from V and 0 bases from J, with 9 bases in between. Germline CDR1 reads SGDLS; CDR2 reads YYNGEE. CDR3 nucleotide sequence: TGTGCCAGCAGCGTTAACGGTATCTCTGGAAACACCATATATTTT. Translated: CASSVNGISGNTIYF.

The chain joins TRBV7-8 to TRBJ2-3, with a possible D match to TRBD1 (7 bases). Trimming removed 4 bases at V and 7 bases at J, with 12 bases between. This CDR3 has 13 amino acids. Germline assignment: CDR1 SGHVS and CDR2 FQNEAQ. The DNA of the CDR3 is TGTGCCAGCAGCTCAGGGGGGTGGAATACGCAGTATTTT. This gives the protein CASSSGGWNTQYF.

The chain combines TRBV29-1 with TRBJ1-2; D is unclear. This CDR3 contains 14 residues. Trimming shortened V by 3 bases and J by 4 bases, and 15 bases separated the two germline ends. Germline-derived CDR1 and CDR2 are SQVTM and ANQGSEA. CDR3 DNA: TGCAGCGTTGACTTAGGGAGCTCGAGCTATGGCTACACCTTC. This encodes CSVDLGSSSYGYTF. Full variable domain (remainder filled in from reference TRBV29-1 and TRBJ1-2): SAVISQKPSRDICQRGTSLTIQCQVDSQVTMMFWYRQQPGQSLTLIATANQGSEATYESGFVIDKFPISRPNLTFSTLTVSNMSPEDSSIYLCSVDLGSSSYGYTFGSGTRLTVV.

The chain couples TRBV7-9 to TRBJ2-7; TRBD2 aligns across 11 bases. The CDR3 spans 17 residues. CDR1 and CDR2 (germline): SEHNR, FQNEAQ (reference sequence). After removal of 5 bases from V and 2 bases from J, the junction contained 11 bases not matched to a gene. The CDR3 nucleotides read TGTGCCAGCAGCCACGTCCGAACTAGCGGGAGTACCTACGAGCAGTACTTC. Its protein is CASSHVRTSGSTYEQYF.

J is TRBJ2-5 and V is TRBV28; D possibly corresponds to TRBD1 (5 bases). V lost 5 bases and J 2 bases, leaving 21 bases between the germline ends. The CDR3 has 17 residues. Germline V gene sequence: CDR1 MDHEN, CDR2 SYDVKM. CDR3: CASSPRWGLAEQETQYF. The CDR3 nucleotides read TGTGCCAGCAGTCCTCGTTGGGGCTTAGCTGAACAAGAGACCCAGTACTTC.

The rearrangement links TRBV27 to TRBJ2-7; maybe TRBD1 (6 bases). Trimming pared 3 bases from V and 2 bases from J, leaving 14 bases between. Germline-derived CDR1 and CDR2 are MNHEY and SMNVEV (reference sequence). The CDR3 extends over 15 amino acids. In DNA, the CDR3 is TGTGCCAGCAGTTTTTCGGCAGGGGACACCTACGAGCAGTACTTC. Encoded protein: CASSFSAGDTYEQYF.

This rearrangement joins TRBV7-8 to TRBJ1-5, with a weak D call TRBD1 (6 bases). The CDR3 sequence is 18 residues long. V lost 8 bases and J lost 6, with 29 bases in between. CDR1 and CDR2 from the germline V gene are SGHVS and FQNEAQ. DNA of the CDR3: TGTGCCAGCGGACCCGGCCCCTCATCCAGGGGCGCCTCTCAGCCCCAGCATTTT. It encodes CASGPGPSSRGASQPQHF. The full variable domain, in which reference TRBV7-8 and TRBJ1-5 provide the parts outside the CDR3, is GAGVSQSPRYKVAKRGQDVALRCDPISGHVSLFWYQQALGQGPEFLTYFQNEAQLDKSGLPSDRFFAERPEGSVSTLKIQRTQQEDSAVYLCASGPGPSSRGASQPQHFGDGTRLSIL.

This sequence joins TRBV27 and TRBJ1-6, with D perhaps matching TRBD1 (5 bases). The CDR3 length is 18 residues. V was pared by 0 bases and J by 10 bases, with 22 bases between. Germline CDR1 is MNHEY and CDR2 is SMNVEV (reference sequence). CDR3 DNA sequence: TGTGCCAGCAGTTTATCGTATTACTTAGGGGATACGGGCTCACCCCTCCACTTT. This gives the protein CASSLSYYLGDTGSPLHF.